Each of the 15 T cell receptor beta chains below was sequenced from the same sample in a study of cytomegalovirus exposure and HLA in healthy donors. PCR used 60 Vbeta primers and 13 Jbeta primers. Some clones are missing from TCRdb's copy, which holds only in-frame ones; the method was immunoSEQ multiplex PCR. The sample consists of tens of thousands of clones, roughly two thirds of them appearing once. The sequenced material came from PBMCs. The receptors shown here come from a man in his 60s in good health and CMV-seropositive.

The rearrangement uses TRBV11-3 and TRBJ1-5; possibly TRBD1 for D (5 bases). Germline V gene lookup returns CDR1 SGHNT and CDR2 YENEEA. CDR3 size: 17 residues. Trimming stripped 0 bases from V and 4 bases from J, with 16 bases between. The CDR3 spells CASSLEGDLEGNQPQHF. CDR3 sequence (DNA): TGTGCCAGCAGCTTAGAAGGGGACTTGGAGGGTAATCAGCCCCAGCATTTT.

This chain uses TRBV11-2 with TRBJ2-5; D is unresolved. Per the germline V gene, CDR1 is SGHAT and CDR2 is FQNNGV. The V end was cut by 4 bases, the J end by 4 bases, with 13 bases between. The CDR3 runs to 14 residues. Here the CDR3 reads CASSSGSVGETQYF. The CDR3 DNA reads TGTGCCAGCAGCTCGGGTTCGGTAGGAGAGACCCAGTACTTC.

CDR3 in amino acids: CASSEWDYDYEQYF. CDR3 bases: TGTGCCAGCAGCGAATGGGACTACGATTACGAGCAGTACTTC. The chain has TRBV7-9 and TRBJ2-7, with TRBD2 identical over 7 bases. CDR1 and CDR2 from the germline V gene are SEHNR and FQNEAQ (reference sequence). The ends lost 5 bases at V and 4 bases at J; junction bases unmatched: 8. CDR3 length: 14 residues.

The rearrangement joins TRBV5-4 to TRBJ2-7; 9 bases are shared with TRBD1. This CDR3 has 14 residues. CDR1 SGHNT and CDR2 YYREEE come from the germline V gene (reference sequence). The junction had 1 base not matched to a gene; V was cut back by 3 bases and J by 0 bases. The CDR3 region is CASSWGQGSYEQYF. In DNA form, the CDR3 reads TGTGCCAGCAGCTGGGGACAGGGCTCCTACGAGCAGTACTTC.

The rearrangement joins TRBV5-1 to TRBJ2-5, with 9 bases identical to TRBD2. The germline V gene has CDR1 SGHRS and CDR2 YFSETQ. The CDR3 totals 15 residues. The V and J ends lost 4 bases and 6 bases, in that order; junction bases with no gene match: 10. CDR3 nucleotides: TGCGCCAGCAGCGGGGGGGCGACTAGCGGAAAGACCCAGTACTTC. It encodes CASSGGATSGKTQYF.

This chain joins TRBV5-1 and TRBJ1-2; possible D gene TRBD1, 5 bases. CDR3 size: 16 residues. Trimming took 1 base from V and 1 from J, leaving 14 bases between them. Germline CDR1 and CDR2: SGHRS and YFSETQ. CDR3 loop: CASSLLLQDFNYGYTF. In DNA, the CDR3 is TGCGCCAGCAGCTTGCTTTTACAGGATTTTAACTATGGCTACACCTTC.

This chain links TRBV19 with TRBJ2-7; 8 bases are shared with TRBD1. J was trimmed by 7 bases and V by 8 bases; bases with no gene match: 16. Per germline, CDR1 LNHDA and CDR2 SQIVND (reference sequence). CDR3 length: 15 amino acids. CDR3 amino acids: CASAPTGVLFGEQYF. The CDR3 nucleotides read TGTGCCAGTGCCCCGACAGGGGTCCTCTTTGGGGAGCAGTACTTC.

The V and J genes are TRBV28 and TRBJ1-1, with 7 positions matching TRBD1. Germline CDR1 MDHEN, CDR2 SYDVKM. J was trimmed by 1 base and V by 6 bases; bases with no gene match: 5. CDR3 length: 14 amino acids. The CDR3: CASRLGQENTEAFF. As DNA, the CDR3 is TGTGCCAGCAGGTTAGGACAGGAGAACACTGAAGCTTTCTTT.

The gene calls are TRBV27 and TRBJ2-5, with 11 bases matching TRBD1. The J call may be mistaken, given a closer DNA end match to TRBJ2-7. CDR1 MNHEY and CDR2 SMNVEV come from the germline V gene (reference sequence). The CDR3 extends over 17 amino acids. CDR3 coding DNA: TGTGCCAGCAGTTTATCGTGGGGGACAGGGGGGACGTACGAGCAGTACTTC. Amino acid sequence: CASSLSWGTGGTYEQYF.

The rearrangement uses TRBV7-9 and TRBJ2-3, with 7 positions matching TRBD2. The CDR3 is 14 amino acids. With 0 bases clipped from V and 5 bases from J, the junction kept 2 bases outside the gene matches. The germline V gene has CDR1 SEHNR and CDR2 FQNEAQ (reference sequence). CDR3 sequence: CASSLAGGVDTQYF. Here the CDR3 DNA reads TGTGCCAGCAGCTTAGCGGGAGGGGTAGATACGCAGTATTTT.

The chain employs TRBV28 and TRBJ2-2; no reliable D call. Trimming shortened V by 3 bases and J by 1 base, and 9 bases separated the two germline ends. Germline CDR1 is MDHEN and CDR2 is SYDVKM. The CDR3 sequence is 15 residues long. The CDR3 here is CASSFTAENTGELFF. CDR3 in DNA: TGTGCCAGCAGTTTTACAGCCGAGAACACCGGGGAGCTGTTTTTT.

This clone came up a few times. CDR3 residues: CASSLGRDGEAFF. As DNA, the CDR3 is TGTGCCAGCAGTTTGGGGCGAGATGGTGAAGCTTTCTTT. The genes are TRBV7-9 and TRBJ1-1; possibly TRBD1 for D (5 bases). Germline lookup yields CDR1 SEHNR and CDR2 FQNEAQ (reference sequence). The CDR3 is 13 residues long. The V gene lost 6 bases and the J gene lost 7 bases, with 15 bases spanning the gap.

This clone was observed a handful of times. The chain carries TRBV30 and TRBJ1-1, with D unclear. The CDR3 contains 12 residues. Germline V lookup: CDR1 GTSNPN, CDR2 SVGIG (reference sequence). The V end was cut by 4 bases, the J end by 1 base, with 7 bases between. DNA for the CDR3: TGTGCCTGGACGCGGGAGAACACTGAAGCTTTCTTT. This gives the protein CAWTRENTEAFF.

This chain links TRBV5-1 with TRBJ2-7; the D gene is possibly TRBD2 (5 bases). Trimming removed 1 base at V and 3 bases at J, with 14 bases between. CDR3 length equals 15 residues. Germline-derived CDR1 and CDR2 are SGHRS and YFSETQ. The DNA for the CDR3 is TGCGCCAGCAGCTTGAAGGAGGCAGGCAGCTACGAGCAGTACTTC. It codes for CASSLKEAGSYEQYF.

V is TRBV6-5 and J is TRBJ2-7; 8 bases map to TRBD2. This CDR3 comprises 14 residues. CDR1 is MNHEY and CDR2 is SVGAGI in the germline V gene. Unmatched junction bases numbered 17, after V lost 7 bases and J lost 12 bases. The CDR3 protein is CASKPGLGAGEWYF. Written as DNA, the CDR3 is TGTGCCAGCAAACCGGGACTAGGAGCGGGGGAGTGGTACTTC.